This TCR beta chain was identified in a study of blood T cell repertoires in COVID-19. Study-wide background: The United States, Italy and Spain were the sources of the acute and convalescent COVID-19 samples. Sources were T cells, B-cell-depleted T cells, or PBMCs; the material itself was cDNA or gDNA.

Authors' analysis steps: Estimates of nucleated cell counts were drawn from the amplification of reference gene primers. Only in-frame clones appear in the TCRdb table, and some are missing; sequencing was by immunoSEQ multiplex PCR. V and J calls and clone size are copied from that table; D and trimming were computed from the DNA. The sample has under 200,000 clones, roughly 89% seen once. CDR3 size: 14 residues. The germline V gene encodes CDR1 MGHRA and CDR2 YSYEKL. The V gene lost 7 bases and the J gene lost 2 bases, with 12 bases spanning the gap. This clonotype originated in a man aged 18 to 29 with active or convalescent COVID-19. The chain employs TRBV4-1 and TRBJ1-5; a possible D gene is TRBD1 (6 bases). Specimen: peripheral blood. The chain's CDR3 is CASTSSGGNQPQHF. In nucleotides, the CDR3 is TGCGCCAGCACCTCATCAGGGGGCAATCAGCCCCAGCATTTT.